Detailed here is one T cell receptor beta chain. Clones were read by immunoSEQ multiplex PCR, and TCRdb kept only the in-frame ones, dropping some. The data contain 50,000 to 60,000 clones, over 65% of them singletons. This sample was taken from a study of OX40 agonist ivuxolimab in advanced cancers. At the level of the study: Ivuxolimab, an agonist antibody against OX40 (CD134), was given to patients. Age averaged 60 years (range about 20 to 80), and 80% to 90% were male.

CDR3 length: 14 amino acids. V lost 0 bases, J lost 0 bases, and 6 bases lay in between. Germline V gene data show CDR1 as MNHEY and CDR2 as SVGAGI. This clonotype was obtained from an adult with an advanced solid tumor such as melanoma, head and neck, liver or kidney cancer. The material sequenced was CD4+ or CD8+ T cells sorted from blood, taken in a trial of the OX40 agonist ivuxolimab. The chain uses TRBV6-5 and TRBJ2-7; D is unresolved. CDR3 sequence reads: CASSYSRSSYEQYF. The CDR3 coding sequence is TGTGCCAGCAGTTACTCGCGGAGCTCCTACGAGCAGTACTTC.